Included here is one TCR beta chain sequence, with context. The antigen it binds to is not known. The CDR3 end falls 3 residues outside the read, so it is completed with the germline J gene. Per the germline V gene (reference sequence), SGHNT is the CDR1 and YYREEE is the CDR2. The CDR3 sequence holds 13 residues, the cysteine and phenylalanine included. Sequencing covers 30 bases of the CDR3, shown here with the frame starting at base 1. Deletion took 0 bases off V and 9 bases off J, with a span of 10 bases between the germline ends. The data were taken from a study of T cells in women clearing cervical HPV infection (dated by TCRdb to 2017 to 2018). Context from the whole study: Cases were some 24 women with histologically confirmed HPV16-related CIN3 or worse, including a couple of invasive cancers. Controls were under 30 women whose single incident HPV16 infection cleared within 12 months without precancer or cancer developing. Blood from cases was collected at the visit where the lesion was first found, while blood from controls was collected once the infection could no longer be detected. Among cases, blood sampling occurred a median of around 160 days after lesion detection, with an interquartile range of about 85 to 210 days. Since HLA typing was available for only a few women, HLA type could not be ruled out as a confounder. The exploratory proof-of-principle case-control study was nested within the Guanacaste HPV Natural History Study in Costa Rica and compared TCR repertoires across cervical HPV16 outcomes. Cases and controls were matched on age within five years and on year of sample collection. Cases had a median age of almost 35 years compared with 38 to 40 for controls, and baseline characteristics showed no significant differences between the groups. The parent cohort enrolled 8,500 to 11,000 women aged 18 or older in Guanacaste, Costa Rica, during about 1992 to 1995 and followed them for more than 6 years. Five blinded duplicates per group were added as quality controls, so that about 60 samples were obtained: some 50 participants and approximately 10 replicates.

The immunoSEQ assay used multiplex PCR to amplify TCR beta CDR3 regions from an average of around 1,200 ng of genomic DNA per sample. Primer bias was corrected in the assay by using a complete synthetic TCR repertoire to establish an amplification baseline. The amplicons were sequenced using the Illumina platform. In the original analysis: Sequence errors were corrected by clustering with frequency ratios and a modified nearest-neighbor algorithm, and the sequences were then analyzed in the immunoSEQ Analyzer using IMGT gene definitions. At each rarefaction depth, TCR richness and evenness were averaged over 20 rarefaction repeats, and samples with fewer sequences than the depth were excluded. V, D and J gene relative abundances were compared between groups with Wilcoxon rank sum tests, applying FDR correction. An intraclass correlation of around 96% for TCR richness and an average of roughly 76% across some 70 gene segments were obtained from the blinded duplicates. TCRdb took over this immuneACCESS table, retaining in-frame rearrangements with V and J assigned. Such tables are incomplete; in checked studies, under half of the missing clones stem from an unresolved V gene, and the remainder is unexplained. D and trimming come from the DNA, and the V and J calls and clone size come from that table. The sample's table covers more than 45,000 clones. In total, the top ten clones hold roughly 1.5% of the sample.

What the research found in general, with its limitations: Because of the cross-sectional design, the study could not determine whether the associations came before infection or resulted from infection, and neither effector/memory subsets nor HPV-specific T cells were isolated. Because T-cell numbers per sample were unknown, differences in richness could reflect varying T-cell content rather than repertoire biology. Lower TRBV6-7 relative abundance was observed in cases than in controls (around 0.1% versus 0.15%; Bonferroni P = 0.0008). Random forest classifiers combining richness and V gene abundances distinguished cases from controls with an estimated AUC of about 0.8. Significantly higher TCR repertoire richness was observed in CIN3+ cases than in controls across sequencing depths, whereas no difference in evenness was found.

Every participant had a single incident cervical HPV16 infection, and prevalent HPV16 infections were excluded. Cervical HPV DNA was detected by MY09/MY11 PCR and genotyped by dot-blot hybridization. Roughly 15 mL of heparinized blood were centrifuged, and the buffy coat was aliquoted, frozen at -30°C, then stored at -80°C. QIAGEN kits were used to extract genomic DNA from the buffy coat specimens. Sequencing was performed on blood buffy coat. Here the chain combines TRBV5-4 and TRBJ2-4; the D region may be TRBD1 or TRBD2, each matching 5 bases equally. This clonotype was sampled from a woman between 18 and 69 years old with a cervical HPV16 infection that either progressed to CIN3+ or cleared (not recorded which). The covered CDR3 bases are TGTGCCAGCAGCTTGGGAGGGGATGTCATT. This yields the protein CASSLGGDVI. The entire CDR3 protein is CASSLGGDVIQYF.